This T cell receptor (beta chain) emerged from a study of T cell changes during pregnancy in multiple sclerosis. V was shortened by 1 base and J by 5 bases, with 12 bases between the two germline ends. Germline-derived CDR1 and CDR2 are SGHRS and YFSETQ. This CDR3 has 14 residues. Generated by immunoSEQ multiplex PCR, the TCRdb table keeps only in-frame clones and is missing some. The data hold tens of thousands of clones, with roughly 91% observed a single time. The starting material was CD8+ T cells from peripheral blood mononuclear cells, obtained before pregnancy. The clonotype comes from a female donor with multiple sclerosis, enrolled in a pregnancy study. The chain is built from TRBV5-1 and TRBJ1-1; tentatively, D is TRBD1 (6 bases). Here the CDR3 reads CASSLTGWETEAFF. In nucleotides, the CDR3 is TGCGCCAGCAGCTTGACAGGGTGGGAGACTGAAGCTTTCTTT.